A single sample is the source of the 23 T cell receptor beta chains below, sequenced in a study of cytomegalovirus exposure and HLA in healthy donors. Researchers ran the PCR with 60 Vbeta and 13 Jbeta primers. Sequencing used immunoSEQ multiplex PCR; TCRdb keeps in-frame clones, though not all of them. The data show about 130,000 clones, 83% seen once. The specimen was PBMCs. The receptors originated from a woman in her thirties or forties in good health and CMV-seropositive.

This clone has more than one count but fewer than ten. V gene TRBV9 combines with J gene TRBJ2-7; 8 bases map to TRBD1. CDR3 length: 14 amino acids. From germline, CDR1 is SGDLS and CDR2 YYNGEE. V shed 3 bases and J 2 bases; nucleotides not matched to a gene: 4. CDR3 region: CASSGTGRTYEQYF. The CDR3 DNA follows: TGTGCCAGCAGCGGGACAGGGCGAACCTACGAGCAGTACTTC.

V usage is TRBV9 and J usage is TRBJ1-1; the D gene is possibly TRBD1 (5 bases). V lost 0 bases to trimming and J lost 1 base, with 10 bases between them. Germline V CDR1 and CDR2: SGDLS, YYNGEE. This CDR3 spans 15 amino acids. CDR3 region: CASSVEGRANTEAFF. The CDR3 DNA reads TGTGCCAGCAGCGTAGAGGGCAGGGCGAACACTGAAGCTTTCTTT.

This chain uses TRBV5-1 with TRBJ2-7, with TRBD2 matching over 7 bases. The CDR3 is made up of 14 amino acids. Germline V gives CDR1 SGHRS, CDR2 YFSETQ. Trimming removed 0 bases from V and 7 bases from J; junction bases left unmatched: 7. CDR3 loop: CASSLGAGAEEQYF. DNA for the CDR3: TGCGCCAGCAGCTTGGGGGCGGGAGCGGAAGAGCAGTACTTC.

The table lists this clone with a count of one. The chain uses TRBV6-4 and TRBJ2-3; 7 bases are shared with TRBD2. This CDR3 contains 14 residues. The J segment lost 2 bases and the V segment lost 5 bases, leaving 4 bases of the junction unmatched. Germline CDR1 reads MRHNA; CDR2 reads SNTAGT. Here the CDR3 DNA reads TGTGCCAGCAGTAAGACTAGCCCCACAGATACGCAGTATTTT. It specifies CASSKTSPTDTQYF.

The DNA for the CDR3 is TGCGCCAGCAGCCTGGATCTAGCGGGAGTGGCCACCGGGGAGCTGTTTTTT. It translates to CASSLDLAGVATGELFF. The chain is built from TRBV5-1 and TRBJ2-2; 10 nucleotides align to TRBD2. V dropped 4 bases and J dropped 4; count of bases not matched to a gene: 10. The length of the CDR3 is 17 residues. CDR1 SGHRS and CDR2 YFSETQ come from the germline V gene.

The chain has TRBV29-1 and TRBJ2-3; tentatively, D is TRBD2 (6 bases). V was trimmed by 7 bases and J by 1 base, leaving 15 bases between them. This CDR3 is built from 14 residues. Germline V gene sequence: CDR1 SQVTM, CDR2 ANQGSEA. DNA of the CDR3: TGCAGCGGTACGGGAGAGGGAGGCACAGATACGCAGTATTTT. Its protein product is CSGTGEGGTDTQYF.

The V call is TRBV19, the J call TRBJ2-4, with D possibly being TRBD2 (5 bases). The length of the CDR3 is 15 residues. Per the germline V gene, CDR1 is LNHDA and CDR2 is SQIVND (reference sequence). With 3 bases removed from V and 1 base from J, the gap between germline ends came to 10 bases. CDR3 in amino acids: CASSIGGGAKNIQYF. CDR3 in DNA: TGTGCCAGTAGTATTGGCGGCGGGGCCAAAAACATTCAGTACTTC. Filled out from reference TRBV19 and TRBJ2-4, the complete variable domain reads DGGITQSPKYLFRKEGQNVTLSCEQNLNHDAMYWYRQDPGQGLRLIYYSQIVNDFQKGDIAEGYSVSREKKESFPLTVTSAQKNPTAFYLCASSIGGGAKNIQYFGAGTRLSVL.

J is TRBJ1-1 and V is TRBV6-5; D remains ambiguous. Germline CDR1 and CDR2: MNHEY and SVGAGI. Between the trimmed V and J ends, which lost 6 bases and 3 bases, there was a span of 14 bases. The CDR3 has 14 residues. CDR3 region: CASRQYGVDTEAFF. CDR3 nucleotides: TGTGCCAGCAGGCAATACGGGGTTGACACTGAAGCTTTCTTT.

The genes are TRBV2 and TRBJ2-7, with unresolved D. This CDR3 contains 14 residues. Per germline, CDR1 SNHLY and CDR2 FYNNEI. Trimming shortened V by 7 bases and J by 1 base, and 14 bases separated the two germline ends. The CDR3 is CASKDDTSSYEQYF. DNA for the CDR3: TGTGCCAGCAAGGATGACACTTCTTCCTACGAGCAGTACTTC.

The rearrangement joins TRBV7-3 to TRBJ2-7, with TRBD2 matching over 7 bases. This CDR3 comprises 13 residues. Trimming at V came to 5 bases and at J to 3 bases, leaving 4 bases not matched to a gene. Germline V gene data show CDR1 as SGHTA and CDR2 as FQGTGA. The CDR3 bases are TGTGCCAGCAGCCGACTAGCCAACTACGAGCAGTACTTC. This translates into CASSRLANYEQYF.

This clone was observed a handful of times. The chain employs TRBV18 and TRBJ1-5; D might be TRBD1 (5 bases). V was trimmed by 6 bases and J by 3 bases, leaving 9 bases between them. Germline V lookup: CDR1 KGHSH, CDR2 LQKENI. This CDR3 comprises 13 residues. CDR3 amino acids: CASSEQDNQPQHF. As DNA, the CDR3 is TGTGCCAGCTCCGAACAGGACAATCAGCCCCAGCATTTT.

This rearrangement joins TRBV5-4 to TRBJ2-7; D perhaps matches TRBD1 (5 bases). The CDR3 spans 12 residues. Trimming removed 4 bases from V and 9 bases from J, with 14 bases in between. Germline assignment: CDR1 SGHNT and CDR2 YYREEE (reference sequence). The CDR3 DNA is TGTGCCAGCAGCACCTCGGACAAAGCGCAGTACTTC. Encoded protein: CASSTSDKAQYF.

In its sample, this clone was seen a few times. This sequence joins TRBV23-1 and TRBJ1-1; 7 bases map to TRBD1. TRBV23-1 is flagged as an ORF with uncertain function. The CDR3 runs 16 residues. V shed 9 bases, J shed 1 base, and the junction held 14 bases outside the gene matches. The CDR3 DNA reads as TGCGCCAGTCACTACCCCAACAGGGGTGCGAACACTGAAGCTTTCTTT. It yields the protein CASHYPNRGANTEAFF.

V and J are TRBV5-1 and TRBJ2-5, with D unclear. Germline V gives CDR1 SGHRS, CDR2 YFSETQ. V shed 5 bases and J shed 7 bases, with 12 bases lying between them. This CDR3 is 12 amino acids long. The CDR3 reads CASSEPTGTQYF. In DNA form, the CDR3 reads TGCGCCAGCAGTGAGCCCACCGGGACCCAGTACTTC.

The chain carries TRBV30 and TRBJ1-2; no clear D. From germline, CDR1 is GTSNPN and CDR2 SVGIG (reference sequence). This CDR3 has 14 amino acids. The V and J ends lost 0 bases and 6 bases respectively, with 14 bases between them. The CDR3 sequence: CAWSVKPGWNGYTF. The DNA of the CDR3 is TGTGCCTGGAGTGTAAAACCAGGCTGGAATGGCTACACCTTC.

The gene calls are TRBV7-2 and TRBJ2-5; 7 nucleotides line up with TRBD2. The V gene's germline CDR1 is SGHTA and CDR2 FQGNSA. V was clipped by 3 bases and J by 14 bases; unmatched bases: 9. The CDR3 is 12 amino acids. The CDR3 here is CASSFGVAGAYF. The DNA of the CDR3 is TGTGCCAGCAGCTTCGGAGTAGCGGGTGCATACTTC.

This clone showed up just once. The CDR3 nucleotides are TGCGCCAGCAGGGGACAGGGAATTGATGGCTACACCTTC. It is translated as CASRGQGIDGYTF. The V gene is TRBV5-1, the J gene TRBJ1-2, with 9 positions matching TRBD1. This CDR3 comprises 13 residues. V lost 5 bases to trimming and J lost 6 bases; unmatched junction nucleotides: 5. From germline, CDR1 is SGHRS and CDR2 YFSETQ.

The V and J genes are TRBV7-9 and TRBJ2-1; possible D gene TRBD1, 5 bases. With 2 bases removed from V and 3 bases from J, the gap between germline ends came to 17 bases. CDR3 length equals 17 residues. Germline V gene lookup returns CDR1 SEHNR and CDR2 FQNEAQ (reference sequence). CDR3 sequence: CASSLSGRHRNYNEQFF. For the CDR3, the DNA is TGTGCCAGCAGCTTATCGGGTCGGCACAGGAACTACAATGAGCAGTTCTTC.

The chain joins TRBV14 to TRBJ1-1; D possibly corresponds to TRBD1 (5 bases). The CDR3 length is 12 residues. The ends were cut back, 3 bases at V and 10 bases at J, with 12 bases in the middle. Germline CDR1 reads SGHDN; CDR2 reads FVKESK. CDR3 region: CASSHGGLGAFF. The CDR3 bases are TGTGCCAGCAGCCACGGGGGGTTAGGAGCTTTCTTT.

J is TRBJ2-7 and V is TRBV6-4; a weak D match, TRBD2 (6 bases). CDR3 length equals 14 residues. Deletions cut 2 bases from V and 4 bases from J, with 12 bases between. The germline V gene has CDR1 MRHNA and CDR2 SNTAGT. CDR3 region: CASSDERARYEQYF. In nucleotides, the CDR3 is TGTGCCAGCAGTGACGAGCGGGCGCGGTACGAGCAGTACTTC.

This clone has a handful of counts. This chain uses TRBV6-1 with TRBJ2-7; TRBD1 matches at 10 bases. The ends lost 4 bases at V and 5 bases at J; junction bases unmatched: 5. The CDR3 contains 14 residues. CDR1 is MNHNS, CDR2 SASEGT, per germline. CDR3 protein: CASSGGQGIDEQYF. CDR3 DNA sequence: TGTGCCAGCAGTGGGGGACAGGGGATCGACGAGCAGTACTTC.

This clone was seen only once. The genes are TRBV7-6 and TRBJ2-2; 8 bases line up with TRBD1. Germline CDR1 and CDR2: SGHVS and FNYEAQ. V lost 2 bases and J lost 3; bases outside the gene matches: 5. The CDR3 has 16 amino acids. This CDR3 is CASSLQGAGYTGELFF. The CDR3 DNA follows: TGTGCCAGCAGCTTACAGGGGGCAGGTTACACCGGGGAGCTGTTTTTT.

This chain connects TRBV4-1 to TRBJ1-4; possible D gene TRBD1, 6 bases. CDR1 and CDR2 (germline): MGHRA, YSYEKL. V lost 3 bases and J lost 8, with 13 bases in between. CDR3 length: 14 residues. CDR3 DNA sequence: TGCGCCAGCAGCCACGAGGGGGTTTACGAAAAACTGTTTTTT. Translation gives CASSHEGVYEKLFF.